This T cell receptor (beta chain) emerged from a study of cytomegalovirus exposure and HLA in healthy donors. V gave up 6 bases and J gave up 0 bases, with 9 bases separating them. The length of the CDR3 is 14 residues. CDR1 is MNHEY and CDR2 is SVGAGI in the germline V gene. The PCR made use of 60 Vbeta and 13 Jbeta primers. Here immunoSEQ multiplex PCR was the method, and the copy in TCRdb shows in-frame clones only, minus some. The repertoire has roughly 130,000 clones, roughly 79% of them found once; the top ten carry about 1.7%. For this clone: Its antigen is unknown.

Study-wide findings and caveats: A few of the chains that were CMV-associated were confirmed in vitro to be specific for CMV antigens.

V usage is TRBV6-5 and J usage is TRBJ1-3, with D perhaps TRBD1 (5 bases). Material for sequencing was PBMCs. The TCR sequence derives from a woman between 50 and 59 years old in good health and CMV-seronegative. CDR3 sequence: CASRSTASGNTIYF. The CDR3 coding sequence is TGTGCCAGCAGGTCGACAGCCTCTGGAAACACCATATATTTT.